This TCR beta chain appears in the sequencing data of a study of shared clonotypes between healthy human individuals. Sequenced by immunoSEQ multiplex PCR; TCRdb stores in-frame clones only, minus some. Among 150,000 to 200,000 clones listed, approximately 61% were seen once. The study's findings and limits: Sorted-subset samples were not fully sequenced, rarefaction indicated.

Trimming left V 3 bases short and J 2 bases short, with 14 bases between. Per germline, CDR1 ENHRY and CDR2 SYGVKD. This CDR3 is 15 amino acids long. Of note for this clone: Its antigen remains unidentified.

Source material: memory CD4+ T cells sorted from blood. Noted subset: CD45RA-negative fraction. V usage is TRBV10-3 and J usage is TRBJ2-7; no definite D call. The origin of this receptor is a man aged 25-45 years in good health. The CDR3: CAISDRTQAAYEQYF. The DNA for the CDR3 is TGTGCCATCAGTGATAGGACGCAAGCCGCCTACGAGCAGTACTTC.